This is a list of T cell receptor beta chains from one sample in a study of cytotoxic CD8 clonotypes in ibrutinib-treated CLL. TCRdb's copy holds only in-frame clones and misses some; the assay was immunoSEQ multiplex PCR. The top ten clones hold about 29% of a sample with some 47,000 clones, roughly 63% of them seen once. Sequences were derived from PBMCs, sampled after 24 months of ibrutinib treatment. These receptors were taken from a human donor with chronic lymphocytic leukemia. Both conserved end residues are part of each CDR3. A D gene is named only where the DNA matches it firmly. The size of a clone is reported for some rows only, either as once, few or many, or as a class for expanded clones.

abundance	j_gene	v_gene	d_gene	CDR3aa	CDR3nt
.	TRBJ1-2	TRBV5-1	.	CASSLAQSGTANYGYTF	TGCGCCAGCAGCCTCGCCCAGAGTGGTACAGCTAACTATGGCTACACCTTC
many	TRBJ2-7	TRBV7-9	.	CASSLAGTKYEQYF	TGTGCCAGCAGCTTAGCCGGGACCAAGTACGAGCAGTACTTC
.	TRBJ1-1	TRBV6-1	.	CASKWDSEAFF	TGTGCCAGCAAGTGGGATTCTGAAGCTTTCTTT
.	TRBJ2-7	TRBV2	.	CASSETSSRGYF	TGTGCCAGCAGTGAAACATCATCCCGGGGGTACTTC
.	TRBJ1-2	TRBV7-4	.	CASSVVGTDYGYTF	TGTGCCAGCAGCGTAGTTGGGACCGACTATGGCTACACCTTC
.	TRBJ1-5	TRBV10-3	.	CAISESGTLSNQPQHF	TGTGCCATCAGTGAGTCGGGAACACTTAGCAATCAGCCCCAGCATTTT
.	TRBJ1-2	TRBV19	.	CASSPGDGYTF	TGTGCCAGTAGTCCCGGGGATGGCTACACCTTC
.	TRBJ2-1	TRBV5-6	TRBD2	CASSLRSGGAHNEQFF	TGTGCCAGCAGCTTGCGAAGCGGGGGGGCCCACAATGAGCAGTTCTTC
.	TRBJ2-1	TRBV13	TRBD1	CASSFRDRERQFF	TGTGCCAGCAGCTTCCGGGACAGGGAAAGGCAGTTCTTC
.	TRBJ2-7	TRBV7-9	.	CASSLFGYEQYF	TGTGCCAGCAGCTTGTTTGGTTACGAGCAGTACTTC
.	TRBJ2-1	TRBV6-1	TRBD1	CASSEAVRTGSYNEQFF	TGTGCCAGCAGTGAGGCCGTACGGACAGGATCCTACAATGAGCAGTTCTTC
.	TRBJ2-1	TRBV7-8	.	CASSLVGNEQFF	TGTGCCAGCAGCTTGGTGGGAAATGAGCAGTTCTTC
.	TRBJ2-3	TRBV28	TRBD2	CASSWASGGADTQYF	TGTGCCAGCAGTTGGGCCAGCGGGGGTGCAGATACGCAGTATTTT
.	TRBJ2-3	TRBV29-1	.	CSVEGDRATDTQYF	TGCAGCGTTGAGGGGGATCGGGCGACAGATACGCAGTATTTT